Listed here are 18 T cell receptor beta chains from one sample, sequenced in a study of cytomegalovirus exposure and HLA in healthy donors. Primers included in the PCR were 60 Vbeta and 13 Jbeta primers. The method was immunoSEQ multiplex PCR; TCRdb's version includes in-frame clones alone and lacks a portion of them. This sample carries about 53,000 clones, with less than 2.5% going to the ten biggest clones. Material: PBMCs. The receptors come from a woman under 30 in good health and CMV-seronegative.

Considering frequency, this clone is medium-sized. This chain uses TRBV10-3 with TRBJ2-1; the match to TRBD2 covers 13 bases. After removal of 0 bases from V and 7 bases from J, the junction contained 0 bases not matched to a gene. CDR3 length: 15 amino acids. In germline, CDR1 is ENHRY, CDR2 SYGVKD. The CDR3 DNA reads as TGTGCCATCAGTGAGTCGACTAGCGGGGGGAATGAGCAGTTCTTC. Translated: CAISESTSGGNEQFF.

The rearrangement joins TRBV28 to TRBJ2-7; the D is unclear. In germline, CDR1 is MDHEN, CDR2 SYDVKM. V lost 6 bases and J 2 bases, leaving 8 bases between the germline ends. The CDR3 is 12 amino acids. CDR3 loop: CASSTSTYEQYF. DNA for the CDR3: TGTGCCAGCAGCACAAGTACCTACGAGCAGTACTTC.

V and J are TRBV5-1 and TRBJ1-1; tentatively, D is TRBD1 (5 bases). V lost 0 bases and J 5 bases, leaving 14 bases between the germline ends. The germline V gene encodes CDR1 SGHRS and CDR2 YFSETQ. CDR3 size: 15 residues. As DNA, the CDR3 is TGCGCCAGCAGCTTGGCCGGGAGGGGTTGGACTGAAGCTTTCTTT. Protein product: CASSLAGRGWTEAFF. Full variable domain (missing parts from reference TRBV5-1 and TRBJ1-1): KAGVTQTPRYLIKTRGQQVTLSCSPISGHRSVSWYQQTPGQGLQFLFEYFSETQRNKGNFPGRFSGRQFSNSRSEMNVSTLELGDSALYLCASSLAGRGWTEAFFGQGTRLTVV.

V usage is TRBV4-1 and J usage is TRBJ1-6; the D gene is possibly TRBD1 (5 bases). The CDR3 runs 18 residues. The germline gives CDR1 MGHRA, CDR2 YSYEKL. V was cut by 0 bases and J by 0 bases, with 12 bases left in between. CDR3 DNA sequence: TGCGCCAGCAGCCAAGAGGGGGGAAGGAGCTCCTATAATTCACCCCTCCACTTT. Its translation: CASSQEGGRSSYNSPLHF.

This chain links TRBV5-1 with TRBJ2-1; D perhaps matches TRBD1 (6 bases). V shed 4 bases and J shed 0 bases, with 14 bases lying between them. The germline CDR1 and CDR2 sequences are SGHRS and YFSETQ. The CDR3 is 16 amino acids. The CDR3 DNA follows: TGCGCCAGCAGCGCCCCCGGACAGAGCTCCTACAATGAGCAGTTCTTC. Translating it yields CASSAPGQSSYNEQFF.

As for this clone: The sample has other DNA sequences that encode this CDR3 too. The chain employs TRBV18 and TRBJ2-7, with a tentative D call TRBD2 (5 bases). CDR3 size: 12 residues. Per the germline V gene, CDR1 is KGHSH and CDR2 is LQKENI. Trimming removed 3 bases from V and 2 bases from J, with 5 bases in between. CDR3 sequence: CASSPSAYEQYF. The CDR3 DNA reads as TGTGCCAGCTCACCTAGCGCCTACGAGCAGTACTTC.

V is TRBV30 and J is TRBJ2-2; TRBD2 agrees at 13 bases. CDR1 and CDR2 (germline): GTSNPN, SVGIG (reference sequence). V shed 4 bases, J shed 3 bases, and the junction held 20 bases outside the gene matches. The CDR3 spans 21 residues. The CDR3 region has the DNA TGTGCCTGGACCATCTCCGGGACTAGCGGGACGCTCAAGCCAGACACCGGGGAGCTGTTTTTT. Protein product: CAWTISGTSGTLKPDTGELFF.

V is TRBV9 and J is TRBJ2-1; 10 positions agree with TRBD2. The J segment lost 8 bases and the V segment lost 1 base, leaving 6 bases of the junction unmatched. The germline CDR1 and CDR2 sequences are SGDLS and YYNGEE. The CDR3 covers 15 residues. CDR3 DNA sequence: TGTGCCAGCAGCGTAAAACTAGCGGGGAAGGATGAGCAGTTCTTC. It codes for CASSVKLAGKDEQFF. Complete variable domain (other parts from reference TRBV9 and TRBJ2-1): DSGVTQTPKHLITATGQRVTLRCSPRSGDLSVYWYQQSLDQGLQFLIQYYNGEERAKGNILERFSAQQFPDLHSELNLSSLELGDSALYFCASSVKLAGKDEQFFGPGTRLTVL.

The J gene is TRBJ2-5, the V gene TRBV7-7, with D possibly TRBD1 on 6 matching bases. The CDR3 loop spans 14 amino acids. Trimming left V 4 bases short and J 3 bases short, with 12 bases between. Germline-derived CDR1 and CDR2 are SSHAT and FNYEAQ (reference sequence). The CDR3 bases are TGTGCCAGCAGCTATGGGACACATAAAGAGACCCAGTACTTC. Protein: CASSYGTHKETQYF.

V usage is TRBV30 and J usage is TRBJ1-5; 7 bases match TRBD1. V lost 1 base, J lost 5 bases, and 11 bases stayed unmatched. This CDR3 has 16 amino acids. Germline CDR1 reads GTSNPN; CDR2 reads SVGIG (reference sequence). The CDR3 DNA follows: TGTGCCTGGAGTGGACCGAAGGGGGCGCGGGATCAGCCCCAGCATTTT. Translating it yields CAWSGPKGARDQPQHF. Full variable domain (outside the CDR3, taken from reference TRBV30 and TRBJ1-5): SQTIHQWPATLVQPVGSPLSLECTVEGTSNPNLYWYRQAAGRGLQLLFYSVGIGQISSEVPQNLSASRPQDRQFILSSKKLLLSDSGFYLCAWSGPKGARDQPQHFGDGTRLSIL.

The V and J genes are TRBV30 and TRBJ1-2, with 7 bases lining up with TRBD1. The CDR3 sequence is 11 residues long. Trimming took 7 bases from V and 8 from J; bases not matched to a gene: 7. CDR1 is GTSNPN and CDR2 is SVGIG in the germline V gene (reference sequence). The CDR3 coding sequence is TGTGCCTTTGGGACAGTCCCCGGCTACACCTTC. This translates into CAFGTVPGYTF.

This chain joins TRBV6-5 and TRBJ1-3; D not resolved. Germline CDR1 is MNHEY and CDR2 is SVGAGI. The CDR3 extends over 16 amino acids. The V end was cut by 0 bases, the J end by 0 bases, with 9 bases between. The CDR3 region is CASSYSGDTSGNTIYF. CDR3 in DNA: TGTGCCAGCAGTTACTCGGGAGACACCTCTGGAAACACCATATATTTT.

The chain couples TRBV6-1 to TRBJ1-1; no definite D call. The CDR3 extends over 14 amino acids. CDR1 and CDR2 from the germline V gene are MNHNS and SASEGT. V was clipped by 4 bases and J by 2 bases, with 11 bases between them. CDR3 DNA: TGTGCCAGCAGTGTTCACAGAGCAAACACTGAAGCTTTCTTT. This codes for CASSVHRANTEAFF.

The rearrangement joins TRBV10-3 to TRBJ1-2, with D possibly being TRBD1 (5 bases). The V gene lost 6 bases and the J gene lost 1 base, with 18 bases spanning the gap. There are 16 residues in the CDR3. Germline V lookup: CDR1 ENHRY, CDR2 SYGVKD. This CDR3 is CAIRTSGQGNNYGYTF. The CDR3, as DNA: TGTGCCATCAGAACGAGCGGGCAGGGCAATAACTATGGCTACACCTTC.

The chain joins TRBV19 to TRBJ1-1; 8 nucleotides agree with TRBD1. The CDR3 contains 14 residues. Germline V gene lookup returns CDR1 LNHDA and CDR2 SQIVND (reference sequence). The trim removed 5 bases at V and 4 bases at J, leaving 6 bases unmatched. The CDR3, as DNA: TGTGCCAGTAGTGTCCGACAGGGGAGCACTGAAGCTTTCTTT. Residues: CASSVRQGSTEAFF.

The J gene is TRBJ2-2, the V gene TRBV5-1; 9 bases are shared with TRBD1. CDR3 length: 16 amino acids. From germline, CDR1 is SGHRS and CDR2 YFSETQ. The ends lost 1 base at V and 4 bases at J; junction bases unmatched: 5. CDR3 sequence: CASSLLETGGTGELFF. The CDR3 DNA reads as TGCGCCAGCAGCTTGCTCGAGACAGGGGGCACCGGGGAGCTGTTTTTT.

This chain links TRBV30 with TRBJ2-3; 10 nucleotides agree with TRBD2. V lost 5 bases, J lost 0 bases, and 11 bases stayed unmatched. Germline-derived CDR1 and CDR2 are GTSNPN and SVGIG (reference sequence). This CDR3 comprises 17 residues. The CDR3: CAWGAVRTSGSTDTQYF. The CDR3 DNA reads as TGTGCCTGGGGGGCTGTGAGGACTAGCGGTAGCACAGATACGCAGTATTTT.

This chain links TRBV5-6 with TRBJ1-2; D is uncertain. V lost 0 bases, J lost 4 bases, and 10 bases lay in between. The CDR3 has 14 residues. Germline CDR1 is SGHDT and CDR2 is YYEEEE. The CDR3 reads CASSLVDAGYGYTF. CDR3 DNA: TGTGCCAGCAGCTTGGTGGATGCAGGCTATGGCTACACCTTC.